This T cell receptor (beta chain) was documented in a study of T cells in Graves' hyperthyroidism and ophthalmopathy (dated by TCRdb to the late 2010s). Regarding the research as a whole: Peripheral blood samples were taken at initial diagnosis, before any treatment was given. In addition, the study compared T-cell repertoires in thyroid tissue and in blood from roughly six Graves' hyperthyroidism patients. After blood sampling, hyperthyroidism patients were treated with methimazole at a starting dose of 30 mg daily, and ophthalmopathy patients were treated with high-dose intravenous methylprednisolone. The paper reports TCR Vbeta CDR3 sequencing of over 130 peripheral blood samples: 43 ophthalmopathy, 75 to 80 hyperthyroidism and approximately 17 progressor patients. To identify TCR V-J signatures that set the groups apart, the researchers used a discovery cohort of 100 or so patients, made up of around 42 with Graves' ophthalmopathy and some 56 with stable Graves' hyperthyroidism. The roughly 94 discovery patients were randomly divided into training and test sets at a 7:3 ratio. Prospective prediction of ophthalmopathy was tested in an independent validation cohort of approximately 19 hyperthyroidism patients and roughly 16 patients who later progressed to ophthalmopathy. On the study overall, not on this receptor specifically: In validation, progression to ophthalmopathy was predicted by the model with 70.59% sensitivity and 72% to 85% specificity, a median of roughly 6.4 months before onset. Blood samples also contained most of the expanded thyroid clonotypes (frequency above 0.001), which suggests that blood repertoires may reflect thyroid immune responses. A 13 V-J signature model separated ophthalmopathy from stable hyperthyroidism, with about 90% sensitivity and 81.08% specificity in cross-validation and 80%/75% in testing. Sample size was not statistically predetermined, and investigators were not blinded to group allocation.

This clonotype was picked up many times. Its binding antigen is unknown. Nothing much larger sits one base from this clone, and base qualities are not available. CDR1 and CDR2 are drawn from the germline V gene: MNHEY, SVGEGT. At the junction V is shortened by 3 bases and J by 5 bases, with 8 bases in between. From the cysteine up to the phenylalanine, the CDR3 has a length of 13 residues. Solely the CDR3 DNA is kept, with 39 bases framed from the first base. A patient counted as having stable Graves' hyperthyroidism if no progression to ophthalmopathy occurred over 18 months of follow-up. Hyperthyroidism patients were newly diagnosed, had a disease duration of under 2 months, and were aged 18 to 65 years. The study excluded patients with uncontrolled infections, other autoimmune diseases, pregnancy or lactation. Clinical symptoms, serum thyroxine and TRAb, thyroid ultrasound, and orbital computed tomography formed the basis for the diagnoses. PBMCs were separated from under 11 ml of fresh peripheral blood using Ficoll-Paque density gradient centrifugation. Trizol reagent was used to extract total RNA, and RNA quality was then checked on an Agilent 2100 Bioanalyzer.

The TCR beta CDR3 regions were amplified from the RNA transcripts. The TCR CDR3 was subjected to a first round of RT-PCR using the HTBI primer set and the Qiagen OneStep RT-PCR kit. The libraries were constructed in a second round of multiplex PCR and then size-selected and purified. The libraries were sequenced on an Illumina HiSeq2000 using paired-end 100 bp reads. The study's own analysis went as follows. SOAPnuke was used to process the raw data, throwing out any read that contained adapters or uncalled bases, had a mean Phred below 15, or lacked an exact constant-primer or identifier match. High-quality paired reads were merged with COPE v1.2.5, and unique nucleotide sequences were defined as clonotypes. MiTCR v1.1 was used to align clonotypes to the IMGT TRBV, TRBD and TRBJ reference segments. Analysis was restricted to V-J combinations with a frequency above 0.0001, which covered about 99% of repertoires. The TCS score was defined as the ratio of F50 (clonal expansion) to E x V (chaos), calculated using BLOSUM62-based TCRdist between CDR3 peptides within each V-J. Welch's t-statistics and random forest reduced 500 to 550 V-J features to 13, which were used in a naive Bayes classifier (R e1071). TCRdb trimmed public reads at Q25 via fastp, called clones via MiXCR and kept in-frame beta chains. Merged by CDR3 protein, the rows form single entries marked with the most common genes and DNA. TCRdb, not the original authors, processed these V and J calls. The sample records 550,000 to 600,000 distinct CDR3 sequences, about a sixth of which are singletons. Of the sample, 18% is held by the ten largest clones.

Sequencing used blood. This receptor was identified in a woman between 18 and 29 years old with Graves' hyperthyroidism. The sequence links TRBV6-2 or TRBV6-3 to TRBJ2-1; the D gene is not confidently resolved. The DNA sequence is TGTGCCAGCAGTTATCTGGCTAACAATGAGCAGTTCTTC. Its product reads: CASSYLANNEQFF.